The entry that follows covers one T cell receptor (beta chain) sequence. The antigen is not known. The repertoire was sequenced with immunoSEQ multiplex PCR; TCRdb's copy has only in-frame clones and lacks some. The table lists 100,000 to 150,000 clones, 90% to 96% of them singletons. Germline CDR1 reads MNHEY; CDR2 reads SMNVEV (reference sequence). V shed 5 bases and J 1 base; nucleotides not matched to a gene: 5. CDR3 size: 15 residues. These donors were members of the approximately 110-subject validation cohort, a group separate from the roughly 670-subject first cohort. This sample was taken from a study of cytomegalovirus exposure and HLA in healthy donors. Overall study results and limits: Investigators reported some 150 TCR beta chains as tied to cytomegalovirus. A few chains linked to CMV were shown in vitro to be specific for CMV antigens. Across donors, most TCRs were seen rarely, yet some public ones were widespread.

Material: PBMCs. The chain carries TRBV27 and TRBJ2-7, with 10 bases aligning to TRBD2. The TCR originated in a man between 18 and 35 years old in good health and CMV-seronegative. In DNA, the CDR3 is TGTGCCAGCAGTGTAGCGGGAGGAGGGTCCTACGAGCAGTACTTC. This translates into CASSVAGGGSYEQYF.